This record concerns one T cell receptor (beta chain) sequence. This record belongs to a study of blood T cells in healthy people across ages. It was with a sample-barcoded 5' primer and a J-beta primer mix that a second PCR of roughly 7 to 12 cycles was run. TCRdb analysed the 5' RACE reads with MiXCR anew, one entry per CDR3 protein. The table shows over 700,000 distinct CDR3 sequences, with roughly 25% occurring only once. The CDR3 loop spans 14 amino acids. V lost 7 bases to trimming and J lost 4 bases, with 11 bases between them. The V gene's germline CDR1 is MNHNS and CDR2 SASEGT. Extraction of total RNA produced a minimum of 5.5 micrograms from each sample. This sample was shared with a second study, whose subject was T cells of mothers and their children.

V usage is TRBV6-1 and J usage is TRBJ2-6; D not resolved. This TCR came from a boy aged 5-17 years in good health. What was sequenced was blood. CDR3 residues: CASIEDLGANVLTF. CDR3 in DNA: TGTGCCAGCATCGAGGATCTGGGGGCCAACGTCCTGACTTTC.